The 10 T cell receptor beta chains below all came from one sample that was sequenced in a study of blood T cells in healthy people across ages. PCR was performed a second time for roughly 7 to 11 cycles using a sample-barcoded 5' primer and a J-beta primer mix. Each CDR3 protein is one row after TCRdb ran MiXCR on the 5' RACE reads. The table includes fewer than 1.5 million distinct CDR3 sequences, approximately 42% detected once. The sample comprised blood. The receptors were gathered from a woman younger than 35 in good health.

The chain combines TRBV9 with TRBJ2-6, with D hard to call. Trimming stripped 0 bases from V and 0 bases from J, with 10 bases between. Germline CDR1 and CDR2: SGDLS and YYNGEE. The CDR3 sequence is 17 residues long. The CDR3 region has the DNA TGTGCCAGCAGCGTAGGGTGGCAAAGCTCTGGGGCCAACGTCCTGACTTTC. Its protein is CASSVGWQSSGANVLTF.

Notes on this clonotype: This may be a read error, as it is one base from a much larger clone. The chain recombines TRBV5-5 with TRBJ2-7; 8 nucleotides match TRBD2. The CDR3 runs 14 residues. Unmatched junction bases numbered 10, after V lost 4 bases and J lost 7 bases. CDR1 is SGHKS, CDR2 YYEKEE, per germline (reference sequence). The CDR3 bases are TGTGCCAGCAGCCGGAGCGGGAGTTCGAATGAGCAGTACTTC. This encodes CASSRSGSSNEQYF. Drawing the rest from reference TRBV5-5 and TRBJ2-7, the complete variable domain is DAGVTQSPTHLIKTRGQQVTLRCSPISGHKSVSWYQQVLGQGPQFIFQYYEKEERGRGNFPDRFSARQFPNYSSELNVNALLLGDSALYLCASSRSGSSNEQYFGPGTRLTVT.

The rearrangement joins TRBV2 to TRBJ2-7; D is perhaps TRBD1 (6 bases). Germline V gene sequence: CDR1 SNHLY, CDR2 FYNNEI. CDR3 length: 14 residues. V lost 5 bases to trimming and J lost 2 bases, with 13 bases between them. The CDR3 nucleotides read TGTGCCAGCAGTCACCAGGGGCCCCCCTACGAGCAGTACTTC. Translated, it gives CASSHQGPPYEQYF.

In this sample, this clonotype turned up a few times. V usage is TRBV7-6 and J usage is TRBJ1-1; D remains unclear. With 5 bases removed from V and 7 bases from J, the gap between germline ends came to 17 bases. Germline values: CDR1 SGHVS, CDR2 FNYEAQ. This CDR3 has 14 amino acids. DNA for the CDR3: TGTGCCAGCAGCCCGACCCCAGAACGCGGTGAAGCTTTCTTT. This sequence encodes CASSPTPERGEAFF.

Points on this clonotype: The junction departs from the called germline gene at one end, perhaps through a read error. The chain carries TRBV13 and TRBJ1-1; D is unresolved. CDR1 and CDR2 (germline): PRHDT, FYEKMQ (reference sequence). The CDR3 runs 16 residues. CDR3 DNA sequence: TGTGCCAGCAGCTTAGGGCATCCGGGGTACCGGACTGAACCTTTCTTT. Amino acids: CASSLGHPGYRTEPFF. The entire variable domain, with the rest obtained from reference TRBV13 and TRBJ1-1, is as follows: AAGVIQSPRHLIKEKRETATLKCYPIPRHDTVYWYQQGPGQDPQFLISFYEKMQSDKGSIPDRFSAQQFSDYHSELNMSSLELGDSALYFCASSLGHPGYRTEPFFGQGTRLTVV.

V is TRBV20-1 and J is TRBJ2-7; 7 bases map to TRBD1. Germline CDR1 is DFQATT and CDR2 is SNEGSKA (reference sequence). V lost 0 bases to trimming and J lost 4 bases; unmatched junction nucleotides: 18. The CDR3 consists of 18 residues. Here the CDR3 DNA reads TGCAGTGCTAGAGATATTCGACGACAGGGCCAACCAGCTTACGAGCAGTACTTC. Protein product: CSARDIRRQGQPAYEQYF.

The sample holds a few counts of this clonotype. This chain joins TRBV4-1 and TRBJ2-7, with TRBD2 matching 15 bases. Trimming at V came to 4 bases and at J to 3 bases, leaving 4 bases not matched to a gene. This CDR3 spans 16 amino acids. CDR1 and CDR2 from the germline V gene are MGHRA and YSYEKL. The CDR3 DNA reads as TGCGCCAGCAGCCTAGGACTAGCGGGAGGGTACTACGAGCAGTACTTC. Translated, it gives CASSLGLAGGYYEQYF.

The V and J genes are TRBV5-1 and TRBJ2-7; D perhaps matches TRBD2 (6 bases). V dropped 4 bases and J dropped 3 bases, with 14 bases sitting between them. Germline V gene sequence: CDR1 SGHRS, CDR2 YFSETQ. The CDR3 has 14 amino acids. As DNA, the CDR3 is TGCGCCAGCAGCGTGAAGGAGGGCTACTACGAGCAGTACTTC. This codes for CASSVKEGYYEQYF.

The sample holds a few counts of this clonotype. V gene TRBV18 combines with J gene TRBJ2-5, with D possibly TRBD2 on 5 matching bases. Between the trimmed V and J ends, which lost 0 bases and 4 bases, there was a span of 18 bases. CDR1 is KGHSH, CDR2 LQKENI, per germline. CDR3 length: 17 amino acids. The CDR3 bases are TGTGCCAGCTCACCACCGAGGGAATCGTACAGTTTAGAGACCCAGTACTTC. It translates to CASSPPRESYSLETQYF.

The sample holds a few counts of this clonotype. The J gene is TRBJ2-5, the V gene TRBV6-5; tentatively, D is TRBD2 (5 bases). The CDR3 spans 13 residues. V was pared by 6 bases and J by 2 bases, with 10 bases between. CDR1 and CDR2 from the germline V gene are MNHEY and SVGAGI. The chain's CDR3 is CASSGLIQETQYF. Written as DNA, the CDR3 is TGTGCCAGCAGCGGACTGATACAAGAGACCCAGTACTTC.